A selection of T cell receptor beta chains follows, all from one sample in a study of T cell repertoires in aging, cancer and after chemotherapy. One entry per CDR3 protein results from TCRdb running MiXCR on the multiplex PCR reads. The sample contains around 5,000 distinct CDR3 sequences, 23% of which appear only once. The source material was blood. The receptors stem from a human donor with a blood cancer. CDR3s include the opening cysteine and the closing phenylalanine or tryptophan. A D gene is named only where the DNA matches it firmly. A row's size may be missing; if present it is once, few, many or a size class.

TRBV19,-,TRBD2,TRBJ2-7,TGTGCCACCAGAGCTAGCGGGACTTACGAGCAGTACTTC,CATRASGTYEQYF
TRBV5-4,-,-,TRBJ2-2,TGTGCCAGCAGCTTGGAGGGGTGGGGACAAAAGAACACCGGGGAGCTGTTTTTT,CASSLEGWGQKNTGELFF
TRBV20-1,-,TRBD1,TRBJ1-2,TGCAGTGCTAGGGCCGGACAGGGGTACTATGGCTACACCTTC,CSARAGQGYYGYTF
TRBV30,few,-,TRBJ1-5,TGTGCCTGGAGTAGATGGGGGGATCTCAATCAGCCCCAGCATTTT,CAWSRWGDLNQPQHF
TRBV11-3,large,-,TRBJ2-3,TGTGCCAGCAGCCAACCTCCCGGCAAGCAGTATTTT,CASSQPPGKQYF
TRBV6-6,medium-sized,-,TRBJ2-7,TGTGCCACGGGGGCGAAGCCCCACGAGCAGTACTTC,CATGAKPHEQYF
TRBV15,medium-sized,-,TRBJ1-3,TGTGCCACCAGCAAGGCCGACTCTGGAAACACCATATATTTT,CATSKADSGNTIYF
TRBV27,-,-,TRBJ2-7,TGTGCCAGCAGCCACGACAGACCTAAGACCTACGAGCAGTACTTC,CASSHDRPKTYEQYF
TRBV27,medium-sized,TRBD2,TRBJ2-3,TGTGCCAGCAGACAATTTAGCGGGAGTGGGACAGATACGCAGTATTTT,CASRQFSGSGTDTQYF
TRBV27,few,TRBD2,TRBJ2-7,TGTGCCAGCAGTACGCTAAGAGGGACTAGCGGGAGCTACGAGCAGTACTTC,CASSTLRGTSGSYEQYF
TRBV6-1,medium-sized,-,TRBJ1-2,TGTGCCAGCAGTGAGGTCTCCGAAGGGCGCTTC,CASSEVSEGRF
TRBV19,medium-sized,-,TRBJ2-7,TGTGCCAGTAGTAGGACTTCTTATCGCTACGAGCAGTACTTC,CASSRTSYRYEQYF
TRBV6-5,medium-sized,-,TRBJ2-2,TGTGCCAGCAGTTACTCTACAGCGAACACCGGGGAGCTGTTTTTT,CASSYSTANTGELFF
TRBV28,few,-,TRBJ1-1,TGTGCCAGCAGTGAAGGGTTTACTGAAGCTTTCTTT,CASSEGFTEAFF
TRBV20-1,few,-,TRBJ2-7,TGCAGTGCTAGAGAACGGGAGTACGAGCAGTACTTC,CSAREREYEQYF
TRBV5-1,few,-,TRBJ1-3,TGCGCCAGCAGCTCCAGGGAAAATGGAAACACCATATATTTT,CASSSRENGNTIYF
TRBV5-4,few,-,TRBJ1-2,TGTGCCAGCAGCTCATTGCGGTCTAGCTATGGCTACACCTTC,CASSSLRSSYGYTF
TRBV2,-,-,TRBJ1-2,TGTGCCAGCCGACTGGGAGGGGGGGATGGCTACACCTTC,CASRLGGGDGYTF
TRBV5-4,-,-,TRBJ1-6,TGTGCCAGCAGCTCGCCTCGCGTCCAGGGGTATAATTCACCCCTCCACTTT,CASSSPRVQGYNSPLHF
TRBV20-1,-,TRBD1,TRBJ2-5,TGCAGTGCTAGAGATCCGGGACAGGGGGCTTGGGAGACCCAGTACTTC,CSARDPGQGAWETQYF
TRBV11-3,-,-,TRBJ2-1,TGTGCCAGCAGCCCGATTAAAAACAATGAGCAGTTCTTC,CASSPIKNNEQFF
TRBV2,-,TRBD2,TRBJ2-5,TGTGCCAGCTCCTTCACGCCTAGCGGGGCCGAGACCCAGTACTTC,CASSFTPSGAETQYF
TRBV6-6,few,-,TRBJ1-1,TGTGCCATCACCAGGGAGGGGGGCACTGAAGCTTTCTTT,CAITREGGTEAFF
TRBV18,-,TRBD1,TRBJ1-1,TGTGCCAGCTCACCCTTGGGACAGGGAAACACTGAAGCTTTCTTT,CASSPLGQGNTEAFF
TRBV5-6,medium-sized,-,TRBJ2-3,TGTGCCAGCAGCGTACAGGGAACAGATACGCAGTATTTT,CASSVQGTDTQYF
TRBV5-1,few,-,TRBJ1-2,TGCGCCAGCAGCTTGCCCGACGGAAACTATGGCTACACCTTC,CASSLPDGNYGYTF
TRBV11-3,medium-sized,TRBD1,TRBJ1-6,TGTGCCAGCAGTCATGACAGGGCCGCCTATTCACCCCTCCACTTT,CASSHDRAAYSPLHF
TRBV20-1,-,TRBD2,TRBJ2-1,TGCAGTGCGGGGACTAGCGGGGGGGCTGGTGAGCAGTTCTTC,CSAGTSGGAGEQFF
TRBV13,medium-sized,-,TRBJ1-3,TGTGCCAGCAGCCTAAATGGAAACACCATATATTTT,CASSLNGNTIYF
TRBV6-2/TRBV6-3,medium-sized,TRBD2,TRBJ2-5,TGTGCCAGCGGGACTAGGCGGCAAGAGACCCAGTACTTC,CASGTRRQETQYF
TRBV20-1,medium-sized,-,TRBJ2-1,TGCAGTGCTAGAGATATTAGAGTTGAAAATGAGCAGTTCTTC,CSARDIRVENEQFF
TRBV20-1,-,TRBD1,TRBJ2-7,TGCAGTGTACGGGACAGCGTAACGATCGAGCAGTACTTC,CSVRDSVTIEQYF
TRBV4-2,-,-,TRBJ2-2,TGTGCCAGCAGCCAGGACAGCAACACCGGGGAGCTGTTTTTT,CASSQDSNTGELFF
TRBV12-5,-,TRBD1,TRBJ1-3,TGTGCTAGTGGTCTAACAGGGGCTTCAGGAAACACCATATATTTT,CASGLTGASGNTIYF
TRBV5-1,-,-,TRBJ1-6,TGCGCCAGCAGCGTCGGGGCAAATTCACCCCTCCACTTT,CASSVGANSPLHF
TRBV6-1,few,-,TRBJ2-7,TGTGCCAGCAGTGTGTTATTCTACGAGCAGTACTTC,CASSVLFYEQYF
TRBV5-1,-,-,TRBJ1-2,TGCGCCAGCAGCTTGACCGGACGATATAACTATGGCTACACCTTC,CASSLTGRYNYGYTF
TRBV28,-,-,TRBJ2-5,TGTGCCAGCAGTTTCATCAGGGTTCAAGAGACCCAGTACTTC,CASSFIRVQETQYF
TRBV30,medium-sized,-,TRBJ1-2,TGTGCCTGGAGTGTTGGGAGGGCTGATGGCTACACCTTC,CAWSVGRADGYTF
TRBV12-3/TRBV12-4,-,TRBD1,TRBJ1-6,TGTGCCAGCAGTTTTAGTGGGACAGGGTATGATTCACCCCTCCACTTT,CASSFSGTGYDSPLHF
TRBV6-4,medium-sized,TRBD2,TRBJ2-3,TGTGCCAGCAGTGGGAGAGCGGGAGATGCAGATACGCAGTATTTT,CASSGRAGDADTQYF
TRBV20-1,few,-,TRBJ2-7,TGCAGTGCCGGAAGTTACGAGCAGTACTTC,CSAGSYEQYF
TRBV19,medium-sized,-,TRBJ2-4,TGTGCCAGTAGTGGGGGGAGAGCCAAAAACATTCAGTACTTC,CASSGGRAKNIQYF
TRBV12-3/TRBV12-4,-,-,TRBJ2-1,TGTGCCAGCAGTTTAGATGGGAACCCAAACTACAATGAGCAGTTCTTC,CASSLDGNPNYNEQFF
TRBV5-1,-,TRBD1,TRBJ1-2,TGCGCCAGCAGCTTGTGGCAGGGGGATGGCTACACCTTC,CASSLWQGDGYTF
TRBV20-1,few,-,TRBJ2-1,TGCAGTGCTGCCGTGGGGCAGGGAAAGTTCTTC,CSAAVGQGKFF
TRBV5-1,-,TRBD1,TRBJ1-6,TGCGCCAGCAGCCCCCGCGTGACAGGGTCAAATTCACCCCTCCACTTT,CASSPRVTGSNSPLHF